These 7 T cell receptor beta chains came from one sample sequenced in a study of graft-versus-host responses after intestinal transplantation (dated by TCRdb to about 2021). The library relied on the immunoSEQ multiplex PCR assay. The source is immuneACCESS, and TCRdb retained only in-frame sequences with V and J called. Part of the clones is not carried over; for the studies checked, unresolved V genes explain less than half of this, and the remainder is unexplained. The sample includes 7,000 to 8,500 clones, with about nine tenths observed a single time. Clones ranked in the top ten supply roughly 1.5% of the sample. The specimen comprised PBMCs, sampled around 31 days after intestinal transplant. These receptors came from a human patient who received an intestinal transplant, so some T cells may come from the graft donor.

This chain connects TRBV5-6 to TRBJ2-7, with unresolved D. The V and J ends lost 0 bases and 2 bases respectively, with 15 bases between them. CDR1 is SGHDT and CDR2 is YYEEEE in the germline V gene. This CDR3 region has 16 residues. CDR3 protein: CASSLAILAITYEQYF. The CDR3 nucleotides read TGTGCCAGCAGCTTGGCCATTCTCGCCATTACCTACGAGCAGTACTTC.

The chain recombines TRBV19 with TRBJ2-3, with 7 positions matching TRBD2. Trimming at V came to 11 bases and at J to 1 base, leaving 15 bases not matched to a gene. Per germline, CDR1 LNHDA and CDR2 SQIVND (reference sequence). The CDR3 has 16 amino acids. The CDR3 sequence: CASQPGLLYGTDTQYF. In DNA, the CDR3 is TGTGCCTCCCAACCGGGACTACTTTACGGCACAGATACGCAGTATTTT.

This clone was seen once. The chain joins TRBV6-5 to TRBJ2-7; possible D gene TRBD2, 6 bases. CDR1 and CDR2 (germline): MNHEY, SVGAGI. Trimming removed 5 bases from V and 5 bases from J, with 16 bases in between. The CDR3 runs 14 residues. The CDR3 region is CASSHPGGVDEQYF. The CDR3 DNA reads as TGTGCCAGCAGTCACCCCGGGGGAGTTGACGAGCAGTACTTC.

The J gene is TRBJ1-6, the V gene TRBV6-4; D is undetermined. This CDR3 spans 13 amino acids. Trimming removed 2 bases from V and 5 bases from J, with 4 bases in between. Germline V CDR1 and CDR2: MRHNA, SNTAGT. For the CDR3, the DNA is TGTGCCAGCAGTGACAGGGATAATTCACCCCTCCACTTT. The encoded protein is CASSDRDNSPLHF.

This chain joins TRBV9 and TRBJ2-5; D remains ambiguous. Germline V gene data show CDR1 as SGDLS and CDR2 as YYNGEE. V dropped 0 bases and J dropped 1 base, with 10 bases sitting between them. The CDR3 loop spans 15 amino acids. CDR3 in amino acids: CASSVAGSPQETQYF. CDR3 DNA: TGTGCCAGCAGCGTAGCTGGGTCTCCCCAAGAGACCCAGTACTTC.

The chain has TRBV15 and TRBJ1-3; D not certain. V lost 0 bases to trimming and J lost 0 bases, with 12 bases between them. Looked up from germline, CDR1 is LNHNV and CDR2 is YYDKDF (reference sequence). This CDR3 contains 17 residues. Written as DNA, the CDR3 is TGTGCCACCAGCAGAGAGAGTTTCGAGGACTCTGGAAACACCATATATTTT. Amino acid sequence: CATSRESFEDSGNTIYF.

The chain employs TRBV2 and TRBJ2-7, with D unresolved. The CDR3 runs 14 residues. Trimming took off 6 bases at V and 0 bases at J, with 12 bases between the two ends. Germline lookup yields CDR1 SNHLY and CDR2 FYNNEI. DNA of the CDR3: TGTGCCAGCAGGACACCCAGGAGCTCCTACGAGCAGTACTTC. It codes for CASRTPRSSYEQYF.